This T cell receptor beta chain emerged from a study of cytomegalovirus exposure and HLA in healthy donors. V lost 4 bases, J lost 2 bases, and 18 bases lay in between. The CDR3 has 16 residues. CDR1 and CDR2 from the germline V gene are LGHNA and YSLEER. General study results and limits: Specificity of a few CMV-associated chains for CMV antigens was verified in vitro. Most TCR sequences were seen very rarely across donors, but some public TCRs occurred in many.

The PCR made use of 60 Vbeta and 13 Jbeta primers. Repertoires were generated with immunoSEQ multiplex PCR, while TCRdb's copy carries only in-frame clones and drops some. The table shows more than 100,000 clones, with approximately 80% occurring only once. This clone has just a few counts. Its antigen is currently unknown. This receptor was obtained from a woman aged 40 to 50 in good health and CMV-seropositive. The sample consisted of PBMCs. The rearrangement links TRBV4-3 to TRBJ2-7; D possibly corresponds to TRBD2 (6 bases). The CDR3: CASSPSREVITYEQYF. The DNA for the CDR3 is TGCGCCAGCAGCCCCTCAAGGGAGGTAATCACCTACGAGCAGTACTTC.